This T cell receptor beta chain was identified during a study of T cell responses to AZD1222 COVID-19 vaccine. Data came from immunoSEQ multiplex PCR; TCRdb stores just in-frame clones and leaves some out. Among about 100,000 clones listed, 85% to 90% were seen once. Points on this clone: Its target is not known.

V shed 1 base and J shed 2 bases, with 6 bases lying between them. The CDR3 is 13 residues long. Germline V gene lookup returns CDR1 LNHDA and CDR2 SQIVND (reference sequence). Whole-study findings and limits: CD4 TCRs associated with vaccination spanned spike, dominating at 160-218 and 743-854. Repertoires in all cases were sampled only once the peak T cell response had passed.

This receptor was taken from an adult in good health. The chain joins TRBV19 to TRBJ2-7; D not certain. The specimen comprised peripheral blood, sampled on day 0 of AZD1222 vaccination. The CDR3 DNA is TGTGCCAGTAGTATAGGCTCGACCTACGAGCAGTACTTC. This encodes CASSIGSTYEQYF. The full variable domain, rest sourced from reference TRBV19 and TRBJ2-7, is DGGITQSPKYLFRKEGQNVTLSCEQNLNHDAMYWYRQDPGQGLRLIYYSQIVNDFQKGDIAEGYSVSREKKESFPLTVTSAQKNPTAFYLCASSIGSTYEQYFGPGTRLTVT.